The sequence of this T cell receptor beta chain was determined in a study of shared clonotypes between healthy human individuals. Sequencing used immunoSEQ multiplex PCR; TCRdb keeps in-frame clones, though not all of them. This repertoire shows about 680,000 clones, around 73% found once; its top ten account for 1.5% to 2%. The length of the CDR3 is 15 residues. Per the germline V gene, CDR1 is MGHRA and CDR2 is YSYEKL. Unmatched junction bases numbered 7, after V lost 1 base and J lost 8 bases. The sample was memory CD4+ T cells sorted from blood. Subset reported: CD45RA-negative fraction. This clonotype was obtained from a woman younger than 45 in good health. The V gene is TRBV4-1, the J gene TRBJ1-4, with 7 bases matching TRBD1. The CDR3 DNA sequence: TGCGCCAGCAGCCAAGGATGGGACAGCCGGGAAAAACTGTTTTTT. Protein product: CASSQGWDSREKLFF.